This T cell receptor (beta chain) is drawn from a study of blood T cell repertoires in COVID-19. Profiling relied on immunoSEQ multiplex PCR, and the TCRdb table lists in-frame clones only, not all of them. The repertoire holds about 99,000 clones, around 87% seen once, with more than 14% in the top ten. The material sequenced was peripheral blood. The sequence was obtained from a man aged 50-59 years with acute or convalescent COVID-19.

CDR3 sequence reads: CASSPLGRESTDTQYF. The CDR3 DNA sequence: TGTGCCAGCAGCCCCCTCGGGCGGGAGAGCACAGATACGCAGTATTTT. This chain connects TRBV11-3 to TRBJ2-3; 7 bases are a match to TRBD2. This CDR3 comprises 16 residues. The V gene end was trimmed by 5 bases and the J gene end by 0 bases; junction bases not matched to a gene: 8. CDR1 is SGHNT and CDR2 is YENEEA in the germline V gene.